This T cell receptor (beta chain) appears in the sequencing data of a study of T cell changes during pregnancy in multiple sclerosis. The J segment lost 4 bases and the V segment lost 4 bases, leaving 8 bases of the junction unmatched. Germline V gene sequence: CDR1 MNHEY, CDR2 SMNVEV (reference sequence). The CDR3 loop spans 15 amino acids. Libraries were prepared by immunoSEQ multiplex PCR; TCRdb keeps only in-frame clonotypes and omits some of them. The data contain some 80,000 clones, around 90% of them singletons. The V and J genes are TRBV27 and TRBJ2-3, with 7 nucleotides matching TRBD1. This TCR was sampled from a female donor with multiple sclerosis, enrolled in a pregnancy study. The starting material was peripheral blood, obtained before pregnancy. Written as DNA, the CDR3 is TGTGCCAGCAGTTCTTTTCGGACAGGATCAGATACGCAGTATTTT. Translated, it gives CASSSFRTGSDTQYF.